The TCR beta chain under discussion was sequenced for a study of T cell changes during pregnancy in multiple sclerosis. V lost 10 bases, J lost 9 bases, and 8 bases stayed unmatched. Germline assignment: CDR1 LNHDA and CDR2 SQIVND (reference sequence). This CDR3 has 11 amino acids. The method was immunoSEQ multiplex PCR; TCRdb's version includes in-frame clones alone and lacks a portion of them. The profile covers 90,000 to 120,000 clones, with approximately 90% appearing a single time and 0.78% taken by the ten largest. The sample consisted of peripheral blood, taken in the third trimester of pregnancy. J is TRBJ1-1 and V is TRBV19, with 7 bases fitting TRBD1. This TCR came from a female donor in good health, enrolled as a control in a pregnancy study. The CDR3 bases are TGTGCCACCATGCGACAGGGACAAGCTTTCTTT. Amino acid sequence: CATMRQGQAFF.